This T cell receptor (beta chain) was recorded in a study of T cells in Graves' hyperthyroidism and ophthalmopathy. Points on this clonotype: What it binds is unknown.

Around 9.9 ml of fresh peripheral blood supplied the PBMCs. Notes on the study in general: The majority of expanded thyroid clonotypes above 0.001 also appeared in blood.

RNA transcripts were the template for amplifying TCR beta CDR3 regions. The primer set for the first-round RT-PCR of the TCR CDR3 was HTBI. Each CDR3 protein is one row after TCRdb ran MiXCR on the multiplex PCR reads. The table has approximately 870,000 distinct CDR3 sequences, about two fifths seen once. This CDR3 region has 16 residues. Germline V CDR1 and CDR2: MDHEN, SYDVKM. Sequenced input: blood. This rearrangement joins TRBV28 to TRBJ2-7; possibly TRBD1 for D (5 bases). Gene TRBJ2-5 matches the end of the DNA better, so the J call may be wrong. The sequence came from a man between 18 and 35 years old with Graves' hyperthyroidism. The CDR3 loop reads CASNSSSQGTGETQYF. In DNA, the CDR3 is TGTGCCAGCAATTCGTCCTCTCAGGGTACGGGAGAGACCCAGTACTTC.